This T cell receptor beta chain is from a study of T cells in Graves' hyperthyroidism and ophthalmopathy. Study-wide points: In blood, most of the thyroid clonotypes expanded above 0.001 were also present. Stable hyperthyroidism was separated from ophthalmopathy by a model based on 13 V-J features. Ophthalmopathy was predicted by the model a median of about 6.5 months ahead of onset.

TCR beta CDR3 sequences were amplified from RNA transcripts. HTBI primers were used for first-round RT-PCR of the TCR CDR3. MiXCR, run by TCRdb on the multiplex PCR reads, gives a single entry per CDR3 protein. The data contain 540,000 or so distinct CDR3 sequences, around 42% of them singletons. This clonotype was counted once. As yet, its antigen is unknown. The V gene end was trimmed by 4 bases and the J gene end by 6 bases; junction bases not matched to a gene: 7. This CDR3 comprises 14 residues. Patients with uncontrolled infections, other autoimmune diseases, pregnancy or lactation were excluded.

Sequencing was done on a sample of peripheral blood or thyroid tissue (not recorded which). The gene calls are TRBV12-3 or TRBV12-4 and TRBJ1-1; 8 nucleotides line up with TRBD1. The sequence was collected from an adult woman with Graves' disease, either hyperthyroidism or ophthalmopathy (not recorded which). The CDR3 is CASSWPGQASEAFF. DNA of the CDR3: TGTGCCAGCAGTTGGCCGGGACAGGCCTCTGAAGCTTTCTTT.